A selection of T cell receptor beta chains follows, all from one sample in a study of cytomegalovirus exposure and HLA in healthy donors. TCRdb's table, derived via immunoSEQ multiplex PCR, lists solely in-frame clones and lacks some. The profile shows a few hundred thousand clones, approximately 78% of them singletons. Sequencing was done on a sample of PBMCs. The receptors derive from a man aged 25-40 years in good health and CMV-seronegative. The CDR3 runs from the conserved cysteine through the conserved F or W. A D gene is named only where the DNA matches it firmly. Part of the rows lack a size; the others show once, few, many or a class for expanded clones.

V gene	D gene	clone size	J gene	CDR3 length	CDR3 DNA	CDR3 protein
TRBV7-9	TRBD1	-	TRBJ2-2	15	TGTGCCAGCAGCCTGGACAGGATCGGGACCGGGGAGCTGTTTTTT	CASSLDRIGTGELFF
TRBV11-3	TRBD1	-	TRBJ2-5	13	TGTGCCAGCAGCTTAGGGACAGGGTTAACCCAGTACTTC	CASSLGTGLTQYF
TRBV7-9	TRBD1	-	TRBJ1-2	16	TGTGCCAGCAGCTTGGGGGGACAGGGTGAGAACTATGGCTACACCTTC	CASSLGGQGENYGYTF
TRBV15	-	-	TRBJ2-5	15	TGTGCCACCAGCAGGGGAGGTGGCAGCCAAGAGACCCAGTACTTC	CATSRGGGSQETQYF
TRBV7-9	-	-	TRBJ2-3	14	TGTGCCAGCAGCTTAGTTACTGATGCGGATACGCAGTATTTT	CASSLVTDADTQYF
TRBV4-2	-	-	TRBJ2-7	18	TGTGCCAGCAGCCAAGAGGGGGCCCCCAGAGGTTCCCTAAGGGAGCAGTACTTC	CASSQEGAPRGSLREQYF
TRBV5-6	-	-	TRBJ1-2	15	TGTGCCAGCAGACCAGGACAGTCCCTAGGCTCTGGCTACACCTTC	CASRPGQSLGSGYTF
TRBV9	TRBD1	-	TRBJ1-4	16	TGTGCCAGCAGCGTAGGAGGGGGCAGTCGACATGAAAAACTGTTTTTT	CASSVGGGSRHEKLFF
TRBV28	TRBD2	-	TRBJ2-1	15	TGTGCCAGCAGTCATAGCGGGGGCACCTACAATGAGCAGTTCTTC	CASSHSGGTYNEQFF
TRBV2	-	once	TRBJ1-1	14	TGTGCCAGCAGTGGGGGGGGCGTAAGTACTGAAGCTTTCTTT	CASSGGGVSTEAFF
TRBV7-9	-	-	TRBJ2-7	15	TGTGCCAGCAGCTTAGGATGGGTGGCGGGGAGCGAGCAGTACTTC	CASSLGWVAGSEQYF
TRBV6-1	-	-	TRBJ1-1	14	TGTGCCAGCAGTGACGAGGGTAGGCGCACTGAAGCTTTCTTT	CASSDEGRRTEAFF
TRBV7-2	TRBD2	-	TRBJ2-1	18	TGTGCCAGCAGCTTAGAAAGGGCCGGGACTACCTTAGCGAATGAGCAGTTCTTC	CASSLERAGTTLANEQFF
TRBV19	TRBD2	-	TRBJ2-6	20	TGTGCCAGTAGTTTAGGACTAGCGGGGGCGCTTCGGGTTGGGGCCAACGTCCTGACTTTC	CASSLGLAGALRVGANVLTF
TRBV11-2	TRBD2	-	TRBJ2-5	16	TGTGCCAGCAGCTTCCTCCCCGGGGGGTTAGTAGAGACCCAGTACTTC	CASSFLPGGLVETQYF
TRBV5-1	-	-	TRBJ2-7	14	TGCGCCAGCAGCGACCGGACAGTATCCTACGAGCAGTACTTC	CASSDRTVSYEQYF
TRBV29-1	TRBD1	-	TRBJ2-7	14	TGCAGCGTCGGCGGGACAGGGGGGCTCTACGAGCAGTACTTC	CSVGGTGGLYEQYF
TRBV28	-	-	TRBJ1-2	14	TGTGCCAGCCGAGGGGGATCAAGGGACTATGGCTACACCTTC	CASRGGSRDYGYTF
TRBV6-5	TRBD1	-	TRBJ2-3	14	TGTGCCAGCAGTCAGGGACAGGGGGCAGATACGCAGTATTTT	CASSQGQGADTQYF
TRBV5-1	-	-	TRBJ2-3	15	TGCGCCAGCACCCACAGGGGAGGAGGAACAGATACGCAGTATTTT	CASTHRGGGTDTQYF
TRBV2	-	-	TRBJ2-2	13	TGTGCCAGCAAGACAGGACGCACCGGGGAGCTGTTTTTT	CASKTGRTGELFF
TRBV5-4	-	few	TRBJ1-1	12	TGTGCCAGCAGAGGGGGGAACACTGAAGCTTTCTTT	CASRGGNTEAFF
TRBV5-4	TRBD1	-	TRBJ2-1	15	TGTGCCAGCAGCTCGGGACAGGGGTTTGGTGTTGAGCAGTTCTTC	CASSSGQGFGVEQFF
TRBV6-5	TRBD1	-	TRBJ2-7	15	TGTGCCAGCAGTTACTCTTCGACAGGGCACTACGAGCAGTACTTC	CASSYSSTGHYEQYF
TRBV10-2	TRBD1	-	TRBJ2-3	13	TGCGCCGCTAGGACAGGGCATACAGATACGCAGTATTTT	CAARTGHTDTQYF
TRBV4-2	-	-	TRBJ2-3	13	TGTGCCAGCAGCCAGGGGCCCACAGATACGCAGTATTTT	CASSQGPTDTQYF
TRBV27	-	-	TRBJ2-7	14	TGTGCCAGCAGCCGACGACAGATTCCCTACGAGCAGTACTTC	CASSRRQIPYEQYF
TRBV5-4	-	-	TRBJ2-1	13	TGTGCCAGCAGCTTCGGAGGGGCCCAGGGGGAGTTCTTC	CASSFGGAQGEFF
TRBV28	TRBD1	-	TRBJ1-2	15	TGTGCCAGCAGTTTAGACCTCAGGGGGCTGGAGGGCTACACCTTC	CASSLDLRGLEGYTF
TRBV2	TRBD1	once	TRBJ1-1	16	TGTGCCAGCAGGAGACCTCGGGACAGGTCGGACACTGAAGCTTTCTTT	CASRRPRDRSDTEAFF
TRBV15	TRBD1	-	TRBJ2-5	15	TGTGCCACCAGCAGAGCCGGGACAGGGGCAGAGACCCAGTACTTC	CATSRAGTGAETQYF